This T cell receptor (beta chain) was sequenced for a study of cytomegalovirus exposure and HLA in healthy donors. Notes on the study in general: The majority of CMV-associated TCR beta chains were reported as apparently HLA-restricted in a later analysis. The authors listed 150 to 200 TCR beta chains as cytomegalovirus-associated.

This CDR3 contains 14 residues. Germline CDR1 reads SGHTA; CDR2 reads FQGNSA. Trimming left V 0 bases short and J 7 bases short, with 10 bases between. It was with 60 Vbeta and 13 Jbeta primers that the PCR ran. Sequencing used immunoSEQ multiplex PCR; TCRdb keeps in-frame clones, though not all of them. This table has approximately 110,000 clones, under 85% appearing once. Regarding this clone: Its antigen is as yet unknown.

The sequencing sample was made of PBMCs. This TCR derives from a woman aged 50 to 60 in good health and CMV-seropositive. The chain uses TRBV7-2 and TRBJ1-5; maybe TRBD1 (5 bases). The CDR3: CASSLAGALQPQHF. CDR3 nucleotides: TGTGCCAGCAGCTTAGCAGGGGCTTTACAGCCCCAGCATTTT.